These 11 T cell receptor beta chains came from one sample sequenced in a study of T cell repertoires in cytomegalovirus infection. TCRdb used MiXCR to reprocess the reads, holding one entry per CDR3 protein. The sample gives roughly 230,000 distinct CDR3 sequences, over 15% of which show up once; over 40% is in the top ten. The sequenced sample consisted of CD8+ T cells from PBMCs. The receptors come from a human donor in good health (CMV status not recorded). Some clones in this sample may be carry-over from other donors' samples.

This clonotype was detected ten times or more. This chain joins TRBV14 and TRBJ2-7, with D hard to call. V was clipped by 4 bases and J by 4 bases, with 5 bases between them. The CDR3 sequence is 11 residues long. CDR1 and CDR2 (germline): SGHDN, FVKESK. DNA for the CDR3: TGTGCCAGCAGCCGAGCTTACGAGCAGTACTTC. It is translated as CASSRAYEQYF.

This clonotype showed up just a few times. This rearrangement joins TRBV5-6 to TRBJ1-5; the D is unclear. V was shortened by 3 bases and J by 4 bases, with 5 bases between the two germline ends. Germline V gives CDR1 SGHDT, CDR2 YYEEEE. The CDR3 has 12 residues. In DNA, the CDR3 is TGTGCCAGCAGCTCCGAGAATCAGCCCCAGCATTTT. The encoded protein is CASSSENQPQHF.

This clonotype was recorded at least ten times. The chain carries TRBV4-1 and TRBJ1-3; 7 bases align to TRBD1. Germline V CDR1 and CDR2: MGHRA, YSYEKL. Unmatched junction bases numbered 4, after V lost 0 bases and J lost 2 bases. This CDR3 is built from 16 residues. The CDR3 loop is CASSQDQTGPGNTIYF. The CDR3 coding sequence is TGCGCCAGCAGCCAAGACCAGACAGGGCCTGGAAACACCATATATTTT.

The gene calls are TRBV4-1 and TRBJ2-3; TRBD2 might be the D (5 bases). The CDR3 covers 16 residues. CDR1 and CDR2 (germline): MGHRA, YSYEKL. The V and J ends lost 4 bases and 3 bases respectively, with 17 bases between them. The CDR3 loop reads CASSPSGEFGTDTQYF. The CDR3 nucleotides read TGCGCCAGCAGCCCATCCGGGGAATTCGGGACAGATACGCAGTATTTT.

This clonotype has only a few counts. V gene TRBV5-4 combines with J gene TRBJ2-2; D might be TRBD1 (5 bases). Looked up from germline, CDR1 is SGHNT and CDR2 is YYREEE (reference sequence). The CDR3 contains 17 residues. V lost 0 bases and J lost 7, with 19 bases in between. This CDR3 reads CASSLDPSWGVVGELFF. The CDR3 region has the DNA TGTGCCAGCAGCTTGGATCCTTCGTGGGGCGTCGTCGGGGAGCTGTTTTTT.

This clonotype was seen at least ten times. This chain connects TRBV7-6 to TRBJ2-3, with D perhaps being TRBD1 or TRBD2 (5 bases each). This CDR3 is built from 16 residues. From germline, CDR1 is SGHVS and CDR2 FNYEAQ. V was cut by 4 bases and J by 6 bases, with 20 bases left in between. The chain's CDR3 is CASSSVLGDPLDTQYF. CDR3 nucleotides: TGTGCCAGCAGCTCTGTACTCGGGGACCCCTTGGATACGCAGTATTTT.

V and J are TRBV10-3 and TRBJ1-1; a possible D gene is TRBD1 (6 bases). The CDR3 loop spans 14 amino acids. Germline CDR1 reads ENHRY; CDR2 reads SYGVKD. The ends were cut back, 1 base at V and 7 bases at J, with 13 bases in the middle. For the CDR3, the DNA is TGTGCCATCAGTGAGTTGAGTACAGGGATTGAAGCTTTCTTT. Its translation is CAISELSTGIEAFF.

This clonotype has at least ten counts. This chain uses TRBV7-8 with TRBJ2-7, with 11 bases aligning to TRBD1. Germline V gives CDR1 SGHVS, CDR2 FQNEAQ. V dropped 6 bases and J dropped 5; count of bases not matched to a gene: 3. The CDR3 length is 13 residues. The CDR3 loop is CASSLGQGDEQYF. In nucleotides, the CDR3 is TGTGCCAGCAGTCTGGGACAGGGGGACGAGCAGTACTTC.

J is TRBJ1-2 and V is TRBV20-1, with 7 bases that match TRBD1. Germline V gene lookup returns CDR1 DFQATT and CDR2 SNEGSKA (reference sequence). The CDR3 covers 16 residues. J was trimmed by 1 base and V by 2 bases; bases with no gene match: 10. The CDR3 sequence: CSARPLQGISNYGYTF. For the CDR3, the DNA is TGCAGTGCTAGACCTCTACAGGGGATCAGTAACTATGGCTACACCTTC.

The chain is built from TRBV6-5 and TRBJ2-7, with no clear D. V lost 0 bases and J 3 bases, leaving 6 bases between the germline ends. Germline V gene data show CDR1 as MNHEY and CDR2 as SVGAGI. The CDR3 length is 13 residues. The CDR3 region is CASSYSQVYEQYF. The CDR3 DNA reads as TGTGCCAGCAGTTACTCGCAGGTCTACGAGCAGTACTTC.

This clonotype was recorded a few times. This chain links TRBV2 with TRBJ1-1, with D possibly being TRBD1 (6 bases). This CDR3 spans 16 amino acids. The germline gives CDR1 SNHLY, CDR2 FYNNEI. With 6 bases removed from V and 1 base from J, the gap between germline ends came to 18 bases. The CDR3 is CASSHRDPLANTEAFF. Written as DNA, the CDR3 is TGTGCCAGCAGCCACAGGGACCCCCTGGCGAACACTGAAGCTTTCTTT.